This TCR beta chain was profiled in a study of blood T cell repertoires in COVID-19. Study context: The United States, Italy and Spain supplied acute and convalescent COVID-19 samples. The cDNA or gDNA used as material had been derived from T cells, B-cell-depleted T cells, or PBMCs.

The CDR3 is 11 residues long. How the authors handled the data: Reference gene primer amplification gave estimated nucleated cell counts. Some clones are missing from TCRdb's copy, which holds only in-frame ones; the method was immunoSEQ multiplex PCR. Clonal size and the V and J genes are those of that table, whereas D and trimming came from the DNA. The sample contains 55,000 to 65,000 clones, 75% to 80% of which appear only once. In its sample, this clone was seen many times. This chain joins TRBV21-1 and TRBJ1-3. TRBV21-1 is a recognized pseudogene. Sequenced input: peripheral blood. The clonotype comes from a human donor in a cohort sampled during active COVID-19. The CDR3 region has the DNA TGTCATAAGGGACTGGGAAACACCATATATTTT. Its protein is CHKGLGNTIYF.